These 8 T cell receptor beta chains were sequenced from one sample in a study of cytomegalovirus exposure and HLA in healthy donors. 13 Jbeta primers and 60 Vbeta primers were used for the PCR. Assay used: immunoSEQ multiplex PCR; TCRdb lists only in-frame clones, some missing. The data show around 140,000 clones, over 65% seen once. Sample: PBMCs. The receptors were sampled from a man between 35 and 55 years old in good health and CMV-seropositive.

The genes are TRBV18 and TRBJ1-1, with D perhaps TRBD1 (5 bases). The CDR3 consists of 14 residues. Trimming took 3 bases from V and 0 from J, leaving 8 bases between them. The germline V gene encodes CDR1 KGHSH and CDR2 LQKENI. The CDR3 coding sequence is TGTGCCAGCTCACCGAGACAGTTGAACACTGAAGCTTTCTTT. Encoded protein: CASSPRQLNTEAFF. Variable domain in full (rest from reference TRBV18 and TRBJ1-1): NAGVMQNPRHLVRRRGQEARLRCSPMKGHSHVYWYRQLPEEGLKFMVYLQKENIIDESGMPKERFSAEFPKEGPSILRIQQVVRGDSAAYFCASSPRQLNTEAFFGQGTRLTVV.

The rearrangement uses TRBV19 and TRBJ2-5; 8 nucleotides agree with TRBD2. CDR1 and CDR2 from the germline V gene are LNHDA and SQIVND (reference sequence). CDR3 length equals 11 residues. Germline trimming cut 8 bases from V and 7 bases from J; bases unmatched to any gene: 3. DNA for the CDR3: TGTGCCAGTCGCCGGGAGGGGACCCAGTACTTC. It codes for CASRREGTQYF.

CDR3 loop: CASAYREGSYEQYF. The CDR3 DNA sequence: TGTGCCAGCGCCTACAGGGAGGGGTCCTACGAGCAGTACTTC. J is TRBJ2-7 and V is TRBV2; D might be TRBD2 (7 bases). The CDR3 sequence is 14 residues long. CDR1 SNHLY and CDR2 FYNNEI come from the germline V gene. V was trimmed by 8 bases and J by 1 base, leaving 15 bases between them. Drawing the rest from reference TRBV2 and TRBJ2-7, the complete variable domain is EPEVTQTPSHQVTQMGQEVILRCVPISNHLYFYWYRQILGQKVEFLVSFYNNEISEKSEIFDDQFSVERPDGSNFTLKIRSTKLEDSAMYFCASAYREGSYEQYFGPGTRLTVT.

This chain uses TRBV4-2 with TRBJ2-3, with 13 bases matching TRBD2. The trim removed 3 bases at V and 1 base at J, leaving 1 base unmatched. The CDR3 length is 16 residues. Germline V gene lookup returns CDR1 LGHNA and CDR2 YNFKEQ. DNA for the CDR3: TGTGCCAGCAGCCACGGGACTAGCGGGGGCACAGATACGCAGTATTTT. It specifies CASSHGTSGGTDTQYF.

The chain couples TRBV5-4 to TRBJ1-6; 7 nucleotides match TRBD1. V lost 0 bases, J lost 6 bases, and 3 bases stayed unmatched. The germline V gene has CDR1 SGHNT and CDR2 YYREEE (reference sequence). The CDR3 covers 15 residues. The CDR3 coding sequence is TGTGCCAGCAGCTTGGGCCGGGACAGTAATTCACCCCTCCACTTT. Protein: CASSLGRDSNSPLHF.

V usage is TRBV7-9 and J usage is TRBJ1-3; no reliable D call. With 3 bases removed from V and 0 bases from J, the gap between germline ends came to 6 bases. There are 14 residues in the CDR3. Germline CDR1 and CDR2: SEHNR and FQNEAQ (reference sequence). The CDR3 spells CASSFGSSGNTIYF. Here the CDR3 DNA reads TGTGCCAGCAGCTTTGGCAGCTCTGGAAACACCATATATTTT.

The chain's CDR3 is CASSSVGQGTDTQYF. The CDR3 DNA is TGTGCCAGCAGCTCCGTGGGACAGGGCACAGATACGCAGTATTTT. This chain connects TRBV5-6 to TRBJ2-3; TRBD1 matches at 8 bases. The CDR3 loop spans 15 amino acids. The trim removed 3 bases at V and 1 base at J, leaving 4 bases unmatched. In germline, CDR1 is SGHDT, CDR2 YYEEEE.

The chain is built from TRBV28 and TRBJ2-5, with 9 bases matching TRBD2. Germline loops: CDR1 MDHEN, CDR2 SYDVKM. The length of the CDR3 is 15 residues. The V segment lost 5 bases and the J segment 1 base; nucleotides outside the gene matches: 5. CDR3 in amino acids: CASSPRTSAQETQYF. Here the CDR3 DNA reads TGTGCCAGCAGTCCCCGGACTAGCGCCCAAGAGACCCAGTACTTC.